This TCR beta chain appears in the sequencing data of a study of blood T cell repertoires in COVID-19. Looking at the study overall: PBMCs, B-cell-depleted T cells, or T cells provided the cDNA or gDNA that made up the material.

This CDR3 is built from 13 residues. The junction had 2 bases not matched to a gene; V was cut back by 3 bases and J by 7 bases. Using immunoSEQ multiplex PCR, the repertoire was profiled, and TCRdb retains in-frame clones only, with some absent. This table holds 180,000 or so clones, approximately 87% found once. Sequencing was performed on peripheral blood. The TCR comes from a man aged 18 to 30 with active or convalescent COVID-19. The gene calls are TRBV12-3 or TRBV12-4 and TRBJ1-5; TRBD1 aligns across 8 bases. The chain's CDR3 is CASSLDRVQPQHF. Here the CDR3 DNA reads TGTGCCAGCAGTTTGGACAGGGTGCAGCCCCAGCATTTT.